A single sample gave rise to the 25 T cell receptor beta chains below, sequenced in a study of neurological immune-mediated disorders. TCRdb ran MiXCR on the 5' RACE reads and lists one entry per CDR3 protein. Among 50,000 to 75,000 distinct CDR3 sequences listed, approximately 3.7% were seen once. The sequenced material came from PBMCs. Receptors were obtained from a man aged 45-60 years with multiple sclerosis.

V and J are TRBV18 and TRBJ1-4; no clear D. The germline CDR1 and CDR2 sequences are KGHSH and LQKENI. The V gene lost 3 bases and the J gene lost 3 bases, with 17 bases spanning the gap. The CDR3 extends over 17 amino acids. The CDR3 protein is CASSPVVGGVPNEKLFF. The CDR3 coding sequence is TGTGCCAGCTCACCGGTAGTCGGAGGAGTCCCTAATGAAAAACTGTTTTTT.

This clonotype was recorded many times. The V and J genes are TRBV20-1 and TRBJ2-1; 10 bases fit TRBD2. Trimming at V came to 6 bases and at J to 5 bases, leaving 10 bases not matched to a gene. The CDR3 length is 15 residues. Germline CDR1 DFQATT, CDR2 SNEGSKA (reference sequence). The CDR3 spells CSANSLAGVHNEQFF. DNA for the CDR3: TGCAGTGCCAACTCGCTAGCGGGGGTACACAATGAGCAGTTCTTC.

This clonotype was counted many times. The genes are TRBV6-2 or TRBV6-3 and TRBJ1-2, with D unresolved. This CDR3 region has 12 residues. Germline V lookup: CDR1 MNHEY, CDR2 SVGEGT. Trimming shortened V by 0 bases and J by 8 bases, and 7 bases separated the two germline ends. The CDR3 region is CASSYSSWGYTF. CDR3 DNA sequence: TGTGCCAGCAGTTACTCGAGTTGGGGCTACACCTTC.

This clonotype was recorded many times. The rearrangement uses TRBV27 and TRBJ1-2, with TRBD1 identical over 8 bases. V gave up 5 bases and J gave up 4 bases; unmatched junction bases: 9. The germline CDR1 and CDR2 sequences are MNHEY and SMNVEV (reference sequence). CDR3 length equals 15 residues. In DNA form, the CDR3 reads TGTGCCAGCAGTGACGATGACAGGGGAGGCTATGGCTACACCTTC. Translated: CASSDDDRGGYGYTF.

In this sample, this clonotype turned up a few times. A single base separates this from a much larger clone, so it may be a read error. The chain combines TRBV20-1 with TRBJ2-1; D gene ambiguous. V was trimmed by 5 bases and J by 4 bases, leaving 6 bases between them. Germline CDR1 and CDR2: DFQATT and SNEGSKA (reference sequence). There are 11 residues in the CDR3. The DNA for the CDR3 is TGCAGTGCTCAAACGTACAATGAGCAGTTCTTC. Protein product: CSAQTYNEQFF.

This clonotype was counted a few times. V is TRBV4-3 and J is TRBJ2-3; tentatively, D is TRBD1 (6 bases). Trimming cost V 2 bases and J 3 bases, with 18 bases left between them. Germline CDR1 is LGHNA and CDR2 is YSLEER. The CDR3 has 17 amino acids. The CDR3, as DNA: TGCGCCAGCAGCCAAACATCTCCAGGGGCGCGGACAGATACGCAGTATTTT. It translates to CASSQTSPGARTDTQYF.

Many counts were recorded for this clonotype. The chain employs TRBV15 and TRBJ2-2, with unresolved D. Germline V gives CDR1 LNHNV, CDR2 YYDKDF (reference sequence). Trimming stripped 0 bases from V and 7 bases from J, with 6 bases between. The CDR3 spans 13 residues. The chain's CDR3 is CATSRDKVGELFF. The CDR3, as DNA: TGTGCCACCAGCAGAGATAAAGTCGGGGAGCTGTTTTTT.

In its sample, this clonotype was seen once. The V call is TRBV10-1, the J call TRBJ2-3; maybe TRBD1 (5 bases). The germline gives CDR1 WNHNN, CDR2 SYGVQD (reference sequence). Between the trimmed V and J ends, which lost 3 bases and 2 bases, there was a span of 12 bases. CDR3 length equals 15 residues. The CDR3 coding sequence is TGCGCCAGCAGTGATTCTGATGGGGCCACAGATACGCAGTATTTT. It translates to CASSDSDGATDTQYF.

This clonotype came up many times. The CDR3 coding sequence is TGTGCCAGCAGCGTAGCACTCGGCGCCGGAAACACCATATATTTT. Translated: CASSVALGAGNTIYF. This chain joins TRBV9 and TRBJ1-3; D not resolved. The length of the CDR3 is 15 residues. The germline V gene has CDR1 SGDLS and CDR2 YYNGEE. Trimming took 0 bases from V and 4 from J, leaving 11 bases between them.

This clonotype was observed many times. V and J are TRBV20-1 and TRBJ2-2; maybe TRBD1 (7 bases). CDR3 length: 15 amino acids. Trimming stripped 0 bases from V and 1 base from J, with 9 bases between. The germline CDR1 and CDR2 sequences are DFQATT and SNEGSKA (reference sequence). The DNA for the CDR3 is TGCAGTGCTAGAGATCAGGGGGGGAACACCGGGGAGCTGTTTTTT. This sequence encodes CSARDQGGNTGELFF.

The rearrangement links TRBV2 to TRBJ1-4, with TRBD1 identical over 7 bases. Germline CDR1 is SNHLY and CDR2 is FYNNEI. V was clipped by 6 bases and J by 3 bases; unmatched bases: 7. The CDR3 is 15 amino acids. CDR3 in amino acids: CASRETGSANEKLFF. In DNA, the CDR3 is TGTGCCAGCAGAGAGACAGGGTCGGCTAATGAAAAACTGTTTTTT.

This clonotype was detected ten times or more. The chain carries TRBV5-1 and TRBJ1-2, with a tentative D call TRBD1 (5 bases). The V end lost 4 bases, the J end lost 5 bases, and 15 bases lay between the germline ends. The CDR3 length is 14 residues. Germline V gene lookup returns CDR1 SGHRS and CDR2 YFSETQ. For the CDR3, the DNA is TGCGCCAGCAGCCCATTGACAGCTGATTATGGCTACACCTTC. Residues: CASSPLTADYGYTF.

This clonotype was found many times. The CDR3 nucleotides are TGTGCCAGCAGCCCTCGAGGGAGGGACACCGGGGAGCTGTTTTTT. It specifies CASSPRGRDTGELFF. The rearrangement uses TRBV9 and TRBJ2-2; 7 nucleotides line up with TRBD2. J was trimmed by 3 bases and V by 4 bases; bases with no gene match: 6. The CDR3 contains 15 residues. The germline gives CDR1 SGDLS, CDR2 YYNGEE. The variable domain in full, completed from reference TRBV9 and TRBJ2-2, reads DSGVTQTPKHLITATGQRVTLRCSPRSGDLSVYWYQQSLDQGLQFLIQYYNGEERAKGNILERFSAQQFPDLHSELNLSSLELGDSALYFCASSPRGRDTGELFFGEGSRLTVL.

This clonotype occurred many times. J is TRBJ2-3 and V is TRBV4-1, with TRBD2 as a possible D gene (7 bases). Germline CDR1 is MGHRA and CDR2 is YSYEKL. Trimming stripped 0 bases from V and 3 bases from J, with 16 bases between. The CDR3 runs 17 residues. The CDR3 DNA reads as TGCGCCAGCAGCCAAGAACGCGGGGGCTACGAGACAGATACGCAGTATTTT. It yields the protein CASSQERGGYETDTQYF.

This sequence joins TRBV18 and TRBJ1-1; tentatively, D is TRBD1 (5 bases). The V gene lost 2 bases and the J gene lost 0 bases, with 10 bases spanning the gap. The CDR3 is 15 residues long. Germline-derived CDR1 and CDR2 are KGHSH and LQKENI. The CDR3 coding sequence is TGTGCCAGCTCACCATTGGAGGGGTTGAACACTGAAGCTTTCTTT. Amino acid sequence: CASSPLEGLNTEAFF.

On this clonotype: This may be a read error: a much more frequent sequence differs by one nucleotide. This chain uses TRBV5-1 with TRBJ1-4; D is perhaps TRBD1 (5 bases). This CDR3 has 13 residues. The germline V gene encodes CDR1 SGHRS and CDR2 YFSETQ. V lost 4 bases, J lost 11 bases, and 15 bases lay in between. The DNA of the CDR3 is TGCGCCAGCAGCCTCTGGGGCGATAGCAAACTGTTTTTT. Amino acid sequence: CASSLWGDSKLFF.

This clonotype was picked up many times. The chain couples TRBV20-1 to TRBJ2-2, with D tentatively TRBD2 (5 bases). V was shortened by 5 bases and J by 4 bases, with 14 bases between the two germline ends. This CDR3 is 14 amino acids long. The germline CDR1 and CDR2 sequences are DFQATT and SNEGSKA (reference sequence). The CDR3 nucleotides are TGCAGTGCTGAGGGCAGCCTAGGCACCGGGGAGCTGTTTTTT. Residues: CSAEGSLGTGELFF.

This clonotype was counted only a few times. The conserved phenylalanine or tryptophan is not found at the CDR3 terminus, so this likely reflects a read error. The chain uses TRBV25-1 and TRBJ1-1; 7 nucleotides agree with TRBD1. The J segment lost 0 bases and the V segment lost 3 bases, leaving 4 bases of the junction unmatched. This CDR3 is 15 amino acids long. The germline gives CDR1 MGHDK, CDR2 SYGVNS. The CDR3 is CASSDLTGLNTEAFN. CDR3 coding DNA: TGTGCCAGCAGTGACCTGACAGGGTTGAACACTGAAGCTTTCAAT.

This clonotype was counted ten times or more. The V and J genes are TRBV7-3 and TRBJ2-1; 11 positions agree with TRBD2. The CDR3 consists of 15 residues. V gave up 5 bases and J gave up 2 bases; unmatched junction bases: 2. Germline V lookup: CDR1 SGHTA, CDR2 FQGTGA. The CDR3 coding sequence is TGTGCCAGCAGCGTAGCGGGGGGGCCCTACAATGAGCAGTTCTTC. Its protein is CASSVAGGPYNEQFF.

This clonotype was observed many times. This chain uses TRBV28 with TRBJ1-1; D is perhaps TRBD1 (5 bases). The CDR3 sequence is 16 residues long. Per the germline V gene, CDR1 is MDHEN and CDR2 is SYDVKM. Trimming cost V 2 bases and J 6 bases, with 19 bases left between them. The CDR3 DNA is TGTGCCAGCAGTTTAGGGGGTTTGAGGTACGTCGCTGAAGCTTTCTTT. It is translated as CASSLGGLRYVAEAFF.

This clonotype was picked up many times. This chain joins TRBV5-5 and TRBJ2-2; D unresolved. V was clipped by 4 bases and J by 3 bases, with 4 bases between them. There are 12 residues in the CDR3. Germline lookup yields CDR1 SGHKS and CDR2 YYEKEE (reference sequence). The CDR3 is CASSGDTGELFF. In DNA form, the CDR3 reads TGTGCCAGCAGCGGCGACACCGGGGAGCTGTTTTTT. Complete variable domain (other parts from reference TRBV5-5 and TRBJ2-2): DAGVTQSPTHLIKTRGQQVTLRCSPISGHKSVSWYQQVLGQGPQFIFQYYEKEERGRGNFPDRFSARQFPNYSSELNVNALLLGDSALYLCASSGDTGELFFGEGSRLTVL.

This clonotype was seen ten or more times. V usage is TRBV5-1 and J usage is TRBJ2-1, with 9 bases matching TRBD1. Germline V gene sequence: CDR1 SGHRS, CDR2 YFSETQ. Trimming cost V 4 bases and J 4 bases; bases outside gene matches: 6. The CDR3 has 15 residues. For the CDR3, the DNA is TGCGCCAGCAGCCGGGAAGGGACAGGGTACAATGAGCAGTTCTTC. Translated, it gives CASSREGTGYNEQFF.

This clonotype was recorded at least ten times. The chain links TRBV24-1 to TRBJ2-5; TRBD1 is a possible D gene (6 bases). The CDR3 runs 13 residues. Germline CDR1 KGHDR, CDR2 SFDVKD. Trimming took 2 bases from V and 4 from J, leaving 7 bases between them. Here the CDR3 DNA reads TGTGCCACCAGTGATTCAGGGGTAGAGACCCAGTACTTC. Translation gives CATSDSGVETQYF.

Ten or more counts support this clonotype. As DNA, the CDR3 is TGCGCCAGCAGCATAACCCGGGACAGGAAAGAGACCCAGTACTTC. Translation: CASSITRDRKETQYF. The chain employs TRBV5-1 and TRBJ2-5, with 8 nucleotides matching TRBD1. The J segment lost 3 bases and the V segment lost 4 bases, leaving 8 bases of the junction unmatched. The CDR3 extends over 15 amino acids. Germline lookup yields CDR1 SGHRS and CDR2 YFSETQ.

This clonotype has a count of ten or more. The chain links TRBV12-3 or TRBV12-4 to TRBJ1-2; D is unclear. The V end was cut by 7 bases, the J end by 7 bases, with 10 bases between. The CDR3 covers 11 residues. The CDR3 nucleotides are TGTGCCAGCACTTGGAGTGGTGGCTACACCTTC. It encodes CASTWSGGYTF.